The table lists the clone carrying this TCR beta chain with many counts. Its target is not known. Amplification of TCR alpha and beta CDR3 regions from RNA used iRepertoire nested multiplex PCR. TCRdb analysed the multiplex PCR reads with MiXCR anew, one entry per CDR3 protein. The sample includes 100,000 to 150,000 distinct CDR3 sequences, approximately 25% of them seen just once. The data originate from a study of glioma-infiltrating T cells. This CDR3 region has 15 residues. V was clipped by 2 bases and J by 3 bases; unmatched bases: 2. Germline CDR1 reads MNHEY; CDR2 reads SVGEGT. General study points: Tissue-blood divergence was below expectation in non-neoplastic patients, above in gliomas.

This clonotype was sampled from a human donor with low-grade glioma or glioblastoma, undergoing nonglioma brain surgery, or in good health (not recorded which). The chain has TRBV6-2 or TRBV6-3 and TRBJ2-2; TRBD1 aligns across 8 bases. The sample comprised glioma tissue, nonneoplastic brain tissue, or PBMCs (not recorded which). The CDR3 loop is CASSYGQGDTGELFF. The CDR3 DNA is TGTGCCAGCAGTTACGGACAGGGTGACACCGGGGAGCTGTTTTTT.